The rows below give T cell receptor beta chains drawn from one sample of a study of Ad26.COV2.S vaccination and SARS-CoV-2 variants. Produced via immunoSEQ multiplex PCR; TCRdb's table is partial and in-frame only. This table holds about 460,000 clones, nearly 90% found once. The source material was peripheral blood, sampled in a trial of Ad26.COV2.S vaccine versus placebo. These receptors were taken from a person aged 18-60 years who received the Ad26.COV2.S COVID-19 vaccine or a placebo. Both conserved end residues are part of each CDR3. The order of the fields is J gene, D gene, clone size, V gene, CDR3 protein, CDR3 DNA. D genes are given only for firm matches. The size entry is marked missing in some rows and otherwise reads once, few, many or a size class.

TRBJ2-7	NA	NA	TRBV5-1	CASSILYRDGASYEQYF	TGCGCCAGCAGCATCTTATACAGGGACGGCGCGTCCTACGAGCAGTACTTC
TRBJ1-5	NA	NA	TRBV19	CASKKGHPSNQPQHF	TGTGCCAGTAAAAAAGGACACCCTAGCAATCAGCCCCAGCATTTT
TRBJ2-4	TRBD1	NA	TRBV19	CASSDRGSDIQYF	TGTGCCAGCTCCGACAGGGGATCGGACATTCAGTACTTC
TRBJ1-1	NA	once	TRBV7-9	CASSFRSGANTEAFF	TGTGCCAGCAGCTTTAGGTCAGGGGCGAACACTGAAGCTTTCTTT
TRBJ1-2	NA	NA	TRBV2	CASRGDWSNGYTF	TGTGCCAGCAGGGGCGATTGGTCGAATGGCTACACCTTC
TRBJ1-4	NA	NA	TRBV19	CASSNRQWLEATNEKLFF	TGTGCCAGTAGTAACCGCCAGTGGTTGGAGGCAACTAATGAAAAACTGTTTTTT
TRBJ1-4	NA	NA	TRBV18	CASSRATNEKLFF	TGTGCCAGCTCACGTGCAACTAATGAAAAACTGTTTTTT
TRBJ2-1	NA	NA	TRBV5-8	CANELSGFPYNEQFF	TGTGCCAACGAACTATCGGGGTTCCCGTACAATGAGCAGTTCTTC
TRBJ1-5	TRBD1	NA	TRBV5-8	CASSLGWGQGLNNQPQHF	TGTGCCAGCAGCTTGGGTTGGGGACAGGGGTTGAACAATCAGCCCCAGCATTTT
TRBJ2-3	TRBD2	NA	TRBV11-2	CASSARQKLTSSTDTQYF	TGTGCCAGCAGCGCACGCCAGAAGTTGACTAGCAGCACAGATACGCAGTATTTT
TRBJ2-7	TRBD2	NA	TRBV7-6	CASSPWTSGRVGEQYF	TGTGCCAGCAGCCCGTGGACTAGCGGGAGGGTTGGCGAGCAGTACTTC
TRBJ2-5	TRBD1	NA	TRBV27	CASSSDRVGETQYF	TGTGCCAGCAGTTCAGACAGGGTTGGGGAGACCCAGTACTTC
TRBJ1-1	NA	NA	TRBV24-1	CATSVAPGHNTEAFF	TGTGCCACCAGTGTCGCCCCGGGACATAACACTGAAGCTTTCTTT
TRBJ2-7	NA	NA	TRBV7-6	CASSGARGRNEQYF	TGTGCCAGCAGCGGAGCACGGGGAAGGAACGAGCAGTACTTC
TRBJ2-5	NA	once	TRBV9	CASSVDGGKETQYF	TGTGCCAGCAGCGTAGACGGCGGTAAAGAGACCCAGTACTTC
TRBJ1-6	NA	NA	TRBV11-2	CASSPEAGVRNSPLHF	TGTGCCAGCAGCCCCGAGGCGGGGGTCCGGAATTCACCCCTCCACTTT
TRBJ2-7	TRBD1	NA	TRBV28	CASGTGGGEQYF	TGTGCCAGCGGGACAGGGGGCGGCGAGCAGTACTTC
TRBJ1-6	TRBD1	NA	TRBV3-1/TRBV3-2	CASSPAGQTFSSYNSPLHF	TGTGCCAGCAGCCCCGCGGGACAGACCTTCAGTAGCTATAATTCACCCCTCCACTTT
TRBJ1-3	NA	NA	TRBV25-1	CATSRGNTIYF	TGTGCCACCTCGAGAGGAAACACCATATATTTT
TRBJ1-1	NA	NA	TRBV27	CASSERGGPGAFF	TGTGCCAGCAGTGAACGGGGGGGTCCTGGGGCTTTCTTT
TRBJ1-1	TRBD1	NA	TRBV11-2	CASSTGTETEAFF	TGTGCCAGCAGCACCGGGACAGAAACTGAAGCTTTCTTT
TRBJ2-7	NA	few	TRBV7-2	CASSYETVSYEQYF	TGTGCCAGCAGCTATGAGACGGTCTCCTACGAGCAGTACTTC
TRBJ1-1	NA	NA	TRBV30	CAWSVRLGAFF	TGTGCCTGGAGCGTCCGCCTAGGGGCTTTCTTT
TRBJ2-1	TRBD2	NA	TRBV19	CASSKVGTSGRLSEQFF	TGTGCCAGTAGTAAGGTTGGGACTAGCGGGAGGCTCAGTGAGCAGTTCTTC
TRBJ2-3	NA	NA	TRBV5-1	CASSLTGSSTDTQYF	TGCGCCAGCAGCTTAACAGGGTCCAGCACAGATACGCAGTATTTT
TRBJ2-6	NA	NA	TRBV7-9	CASSLVPGANVLTF	TGTGCCAGCAGCTTAGTCCCCGGGGCCAACGTCCTGACTTTC
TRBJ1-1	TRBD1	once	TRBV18	CASSPVGQGGVTEAFF	TGTGCCAGCTCACCAGTGGGACAGGGGGGGGTCACTGAAGCTTTCTTT
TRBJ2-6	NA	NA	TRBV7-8	CASSPVGLVRGLSGANVLTF	TGTGCCAGCAGCCCAGTGGGGTTAGTGAGGGGCCTATCTGGGGCCAACGTCCTGACTTTC
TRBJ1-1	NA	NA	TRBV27	CASSPDLNMNTEAFF	TGTGCCAGCAGCCCTGATTTGAACATGAACACTGAAGCTTTCTTT
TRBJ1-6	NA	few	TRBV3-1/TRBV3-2	CASSQESGRGSPLHF	TGTGCCAGCAGCCAAGAGTCCGGGCGGGGATCACCCCTCCACTTT
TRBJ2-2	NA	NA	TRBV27	CASKPRGAVHTGELFF	TGTGCCAGCAAACCAAGAGGGGCAGTGCACACCGGGGAGCTGTTTTTT
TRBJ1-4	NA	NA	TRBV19	CASSIEGSSNEKLFF	TGTGCCAGTAGTATAGAGGGCAGTTCCAATGAAAAACTGTTTTTT
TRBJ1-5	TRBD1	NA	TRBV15	CATSAGGSSNQPQHF	TGTGCCACCAGTGCAGGGGGCAGTAGCAATCAGCCCCAGCATTTT
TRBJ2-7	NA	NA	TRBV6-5	CASSPGTPYEQYF	TGTGCCAGCAGTCCCGGGACCCCCTACGAGCAGTACTTC
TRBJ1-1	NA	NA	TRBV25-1	CASSESWANTEAFF	TGTGCCAGCAGTGAATCATGGGCGAACACTGAAGCTTTCTTT
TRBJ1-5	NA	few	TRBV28	CASIGGGQPQHF	TGTGCCAGCATAGGAGGGGGGCAGCCCCAGCATTTT
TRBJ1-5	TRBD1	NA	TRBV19	CASTLGQANNQPQHF	TGTGCCAGTACTTTGGGACAGGCCAACAATCAGCCCCAGCATTTT
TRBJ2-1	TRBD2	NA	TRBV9	CASSVDKRGPYNEQFF	TGTGCCAGCAGCGTAGATAAGCGGGGCCCCTACAATGAGCAGTTCTTC
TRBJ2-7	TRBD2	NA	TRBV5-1	CASSEAGTAYEQYF	TGCGCCAGCAGCGAAGCGGGGACGGCCTACGAGCAGTACTTC
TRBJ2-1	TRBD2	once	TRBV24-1	CATSDLGTSGSLYNEQFF	TGTGCCACCAGTGACCTTGGGACTAGCGGGAGTCTCTACAATGAGCAGTTCTTC
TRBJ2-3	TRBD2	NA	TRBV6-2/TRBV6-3	CASSDGSGGKTDTQYF	TGTGCCAGCAGCGACGGGTCGGGAGGGAAGACAGATACGCAGTATTTT
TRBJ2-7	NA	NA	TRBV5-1	CASSPAPGPEQYF	TGCGCCAGCAGCCCTGCCCCGGGACCCGAGCAGTACTTC
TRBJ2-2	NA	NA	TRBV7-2	CASSSGSHTGELFF	TGTGCCAGCAGCTCAGGGTCGCACACCGGGGAGCTGTTTTTT
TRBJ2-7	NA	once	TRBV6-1	CASIAASSYEQYF	TGTGCCAGCATCGCGGCAAGCTCCTACGAGCAGTACTTC